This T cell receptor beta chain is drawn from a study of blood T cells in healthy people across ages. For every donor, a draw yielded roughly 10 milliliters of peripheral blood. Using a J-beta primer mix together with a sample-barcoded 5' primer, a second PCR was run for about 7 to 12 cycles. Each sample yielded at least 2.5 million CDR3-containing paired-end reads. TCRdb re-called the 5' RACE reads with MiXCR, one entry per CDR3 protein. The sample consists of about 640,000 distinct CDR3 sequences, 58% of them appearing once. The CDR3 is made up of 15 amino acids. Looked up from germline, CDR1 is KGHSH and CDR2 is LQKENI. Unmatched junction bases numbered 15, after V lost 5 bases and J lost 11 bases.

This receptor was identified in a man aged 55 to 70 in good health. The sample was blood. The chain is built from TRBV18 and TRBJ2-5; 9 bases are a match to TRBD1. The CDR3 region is CASSKDRGTYNEQYF. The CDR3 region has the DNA TGTGCCAGCTCAAAGGACAGGGGAACCTACAATGAGCAGTACTTC.